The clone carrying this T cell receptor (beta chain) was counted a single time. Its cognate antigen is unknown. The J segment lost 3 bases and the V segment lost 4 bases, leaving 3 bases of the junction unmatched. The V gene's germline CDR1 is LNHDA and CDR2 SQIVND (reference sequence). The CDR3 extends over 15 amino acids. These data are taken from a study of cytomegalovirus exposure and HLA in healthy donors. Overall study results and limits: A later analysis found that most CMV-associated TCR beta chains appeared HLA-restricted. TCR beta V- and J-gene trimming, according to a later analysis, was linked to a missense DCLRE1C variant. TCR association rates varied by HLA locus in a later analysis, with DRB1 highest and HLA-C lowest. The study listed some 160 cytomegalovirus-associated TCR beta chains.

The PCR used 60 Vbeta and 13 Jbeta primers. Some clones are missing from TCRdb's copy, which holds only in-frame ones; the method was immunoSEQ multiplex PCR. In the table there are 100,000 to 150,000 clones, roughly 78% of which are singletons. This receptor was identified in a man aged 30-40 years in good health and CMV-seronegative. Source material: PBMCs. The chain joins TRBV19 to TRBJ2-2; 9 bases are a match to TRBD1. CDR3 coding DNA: TGTGCCAGTAGTAGTGGACAGGGGTACACCGGGGAGCTGTTTTTT. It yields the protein CASSSGQGYTGELFF.